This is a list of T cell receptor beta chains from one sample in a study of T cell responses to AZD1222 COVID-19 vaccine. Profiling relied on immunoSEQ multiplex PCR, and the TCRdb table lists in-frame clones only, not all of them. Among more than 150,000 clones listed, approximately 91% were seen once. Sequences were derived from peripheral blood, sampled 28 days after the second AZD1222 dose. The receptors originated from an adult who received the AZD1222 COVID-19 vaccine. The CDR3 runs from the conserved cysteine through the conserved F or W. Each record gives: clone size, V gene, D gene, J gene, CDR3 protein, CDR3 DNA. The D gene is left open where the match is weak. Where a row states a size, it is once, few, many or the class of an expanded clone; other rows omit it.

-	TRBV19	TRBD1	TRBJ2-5	CASSIRGQREAQYF	TGTGCCAGTAGTATCAGGGGGCAACGGGAAGCCCAGTACTTC
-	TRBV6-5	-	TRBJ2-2	CASSYVGGPGELFF	TGTGCCAGCAGTTACGTTGGTGGTCCCGGGGAGCTGTTTTTT
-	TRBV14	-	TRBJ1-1	CASSQFGGDTEAFF	TGTGCCAGCAGCCAATTTGGAGGGGACACTGAAGCTTTCTTT
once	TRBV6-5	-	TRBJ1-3	CASSYRPDNTIYF	TGTGCCAGCAGTTACAGGCCTGACAACACCATATATTTT
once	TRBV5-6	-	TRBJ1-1	CASSSGWGATEAFF	TGTGCCAGCAGCTCCGGGTGGGGGGCCACTGAAGCTTTCTTT
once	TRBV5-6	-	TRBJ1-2	CASSLVLGVGYTF	TGTGCCAGCAGCTTGGTGCTGGGTGTCGGCTACACCTTC
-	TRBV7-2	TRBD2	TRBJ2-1	CASSKGLAGGPGEQFF	TGTGCCAGCAGCAAGGGACTAGCGGGGGGGCCAGGTGAGCAGTTCTTC
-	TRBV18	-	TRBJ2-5	CASSGEETQYF	TGTGCCAGCTCAGGGGAAGAGACCCAGTACTTC
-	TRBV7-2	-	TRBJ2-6	CASSFSGSGANVLTF	TGTGCCAGCAGCTTCTCTGGTTCTGGGGCCAACGTCCTGACTTTC
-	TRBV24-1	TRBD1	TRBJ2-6	CATSDLGQGGANVLTF	TGTGCCACCAGTGACCTCGGACAGGGTGGGGCCAACGTCCTGACTTTC
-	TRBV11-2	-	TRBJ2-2	CASREASTGELFF	TGTGCCAGCAGAGAGGCTAGCACCGGGGAGCTGTTTTTT
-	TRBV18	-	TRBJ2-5	CASSPSGIRQETQYF	TGTGCCAGCTCACCCAGCGGAATCCGGCAAGAGACCCAGTACTTC
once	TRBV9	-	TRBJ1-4	CASSFSGDSREKLFF	TGTGCCAGCAGCTTCAGCGGGGACTCAAGGGAAAAACTGTTTTTT
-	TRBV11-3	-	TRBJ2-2	CASSLRSGIRELFF	TGTGCCAGCAGCTTACGTTCTGGAATCAGGGAGCTGTTTTTT
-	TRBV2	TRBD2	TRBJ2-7	CASSMTSVSYEQYF	TGTGCCAGCAGCATGACTAGCGTTTCCTACGAGCAGTACTTC
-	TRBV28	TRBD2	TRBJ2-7	CASRPGLAVYEQYF	TGTGCCAGCAGGCCGGGACTAGCGGTCTACGAGCAGTACTTC
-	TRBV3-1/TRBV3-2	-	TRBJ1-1	CASSPAGLMNTEAFF	TGTGCCAGCTCCCCCGCGGGCCTTATGAACACTGAAGCTTTCTTT
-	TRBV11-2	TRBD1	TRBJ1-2	CASSPFSGQGNYGYTF	TGTGCCAGCAGCCCCTTCTCGGGACAGGGGAACTATGGCTACACCTTC
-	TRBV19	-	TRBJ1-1	CASSIGGFYTPMNTEAFF	TGTGCCAGTAGTATCGGTGGGTTTTACACCCCCATGAACACTGAAGCTTTCTTT
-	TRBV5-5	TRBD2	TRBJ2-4	CASSSLAGGTQNIQYF	TGTGCCAGCAGCTCACTAGCGGGAGGTACTCAAAACATTCAGTACTTC
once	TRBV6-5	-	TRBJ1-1	CASRPTENTEAFF	TGTGCCAGCAGACCGACAGAAAACACTGAAGCTTTCTTT
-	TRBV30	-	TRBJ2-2	CAWRRGLRQVGLDTGELFF	TGTGCCTGGAGGAGGGGTTTGAGACAGGTGGGCCTTGACACCGGGGAGCTGTTTTTT